This T cell receptor beta chain was profiled in a study of blood T cell repertoires in COVID-19. Study overall: In each case, the material was cDNA or gDNA derived from T cells, B-cell-depleted T cells, or PBMCs.

In the authors' methods: Estimated nucleated cell counts came from reference gene primer amplification. This table comes from immunoSEQ multiplex PCR, and its TCRdb copy is limited to in-frame clones, with some not included. The V and J calls and the clone size are those of that table, but D and trimming were determined from the DNA. The table records 200,000 to 250,000 clones, around four fifths of them present only once. Germline assignment: CDR1 SGHRS and CDR2 YFSETQ. V lost 4 bases, J lost 0 bases, and 5 bases lay in between. The CDR3 spans 14 residues. The TCR originated in a man aged 40-49 years who had recovered from COVID-19. The chain is built from TRBV5-1 and TRBJ2-6; D remains unclear. The sample comprised PBMCs or T cells enriched from blood (not recorded which). CDR3 sequence reads: CASSESSGANVLTF. CDR3 DNA: TGCGCCAGCAGCGAGTCCTCTGGGGCCAACGTCCTGACTTTC.